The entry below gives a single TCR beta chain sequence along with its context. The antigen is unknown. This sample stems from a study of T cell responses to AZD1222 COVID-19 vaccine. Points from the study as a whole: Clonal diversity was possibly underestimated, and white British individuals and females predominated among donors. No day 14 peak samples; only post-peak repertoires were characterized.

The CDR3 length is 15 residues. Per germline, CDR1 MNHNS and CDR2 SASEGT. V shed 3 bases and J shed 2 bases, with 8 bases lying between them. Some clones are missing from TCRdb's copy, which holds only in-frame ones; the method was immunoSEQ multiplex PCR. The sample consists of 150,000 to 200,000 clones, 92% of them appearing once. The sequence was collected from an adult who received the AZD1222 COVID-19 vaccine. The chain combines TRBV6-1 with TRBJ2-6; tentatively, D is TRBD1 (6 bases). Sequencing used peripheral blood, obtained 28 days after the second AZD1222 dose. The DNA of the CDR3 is TGTGCCAGCAGTGACAGGGGTGCTGGGGCCAACGTCCTGACTTTC. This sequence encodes CASSDRGAGANVLTF.